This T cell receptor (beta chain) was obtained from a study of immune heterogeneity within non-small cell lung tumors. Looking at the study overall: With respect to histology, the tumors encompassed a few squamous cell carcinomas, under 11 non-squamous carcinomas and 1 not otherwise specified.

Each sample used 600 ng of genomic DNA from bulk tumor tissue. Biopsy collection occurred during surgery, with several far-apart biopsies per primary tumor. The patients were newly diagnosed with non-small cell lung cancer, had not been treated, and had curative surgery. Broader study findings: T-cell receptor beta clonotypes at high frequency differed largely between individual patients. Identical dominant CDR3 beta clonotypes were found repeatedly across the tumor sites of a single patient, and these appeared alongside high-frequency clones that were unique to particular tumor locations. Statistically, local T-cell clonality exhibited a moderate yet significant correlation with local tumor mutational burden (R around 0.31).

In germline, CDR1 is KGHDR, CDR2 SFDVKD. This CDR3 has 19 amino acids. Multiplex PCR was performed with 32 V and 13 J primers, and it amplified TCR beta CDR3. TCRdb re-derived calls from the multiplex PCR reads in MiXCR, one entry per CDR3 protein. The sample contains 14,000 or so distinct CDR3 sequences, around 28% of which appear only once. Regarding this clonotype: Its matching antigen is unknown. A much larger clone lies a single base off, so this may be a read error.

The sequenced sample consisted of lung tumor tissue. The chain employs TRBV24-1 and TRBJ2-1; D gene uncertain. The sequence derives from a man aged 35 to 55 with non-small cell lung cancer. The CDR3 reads CATSDSFALLDSSYNGQFF. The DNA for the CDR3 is TGTGCCACCAGTGATTCTTTCGCACTCCTAGATAGCTCCTACAATGGGCAGTTCTTC.